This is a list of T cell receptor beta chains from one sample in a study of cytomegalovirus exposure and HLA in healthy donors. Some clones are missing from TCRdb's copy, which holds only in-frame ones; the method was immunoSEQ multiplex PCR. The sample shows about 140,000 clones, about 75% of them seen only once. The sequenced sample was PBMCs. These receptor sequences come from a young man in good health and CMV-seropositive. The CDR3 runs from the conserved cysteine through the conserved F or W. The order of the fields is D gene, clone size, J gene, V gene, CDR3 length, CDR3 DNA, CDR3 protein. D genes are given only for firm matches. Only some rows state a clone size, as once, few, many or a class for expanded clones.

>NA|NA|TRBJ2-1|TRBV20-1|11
TGCGGTGGACTATCTGGGAATGAGCAGTTCTTC
CGGLSGNEQFF
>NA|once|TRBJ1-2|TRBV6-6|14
TGTGCCAGCAGCCGATCTACAGAAAACTATGGCTACACCTTC
CASSRSTENYGYTF
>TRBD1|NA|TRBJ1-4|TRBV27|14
TGTGCCAGCAGTTCACAGGGGTCGGACGAAAAACTGTTTTTT
CASSSQGSDEKLFF
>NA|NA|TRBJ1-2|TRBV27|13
TGTGCCAGCAGTCCATCAGGGTCCTACGGCTACACCTTC
CASSPSGSYGYTF
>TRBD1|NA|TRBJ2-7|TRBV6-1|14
TGTGCCAGCCTTCTGACAGGGCTCTCCTACGAGCAGTACTTC
CASLLTGLSYEQYF
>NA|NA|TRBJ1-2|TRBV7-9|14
TGTGCCAGCAGCTTGCCCCGGGAAAACGATGGCTACACCTTC
CASSLPRENDGYTF
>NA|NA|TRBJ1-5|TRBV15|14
TGTGCCACCAGCAGAGGGGGCGGCAATCAGCCCCAGCATTTT
CATSRGGGNQPQHF
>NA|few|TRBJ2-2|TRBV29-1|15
TGCAGCGTTGAAGTAAATAGCGGAAGAAAGGGGGAGCTGTTTTTT
CSVEVNSGRKGELFF
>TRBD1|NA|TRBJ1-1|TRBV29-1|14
TGCAGCGTCCACGGGGACAGTTTGTTCCCTGAAGCTTTCTTT
CSVHGDSLFPEAFF
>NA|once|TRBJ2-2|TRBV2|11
TGTGCCAGCACGACAACCGGGGAGCTGTTTTTT
CASTTTGELFF
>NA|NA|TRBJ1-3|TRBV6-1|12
TGTGCCAGCTTCAGCTCTGGAAACACCATATATTTT
CASFSSGNTIYF
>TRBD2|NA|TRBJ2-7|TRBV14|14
TGTGCCAGCAGCCAAGGAAATAGCGGGAACGAGCAGTACTTC
CASSQGNSGNEQYF
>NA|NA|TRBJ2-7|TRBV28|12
TGTGCCAGCAGGGCATCGACCTACGAGCAGTACTTC
CASRASTYEQYF
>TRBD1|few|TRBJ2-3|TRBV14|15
TGTGCCAGCAGCTACGGGACAGGGGGTGCAGATACGCAGTATTTT
CASSYGTGGADTQYF
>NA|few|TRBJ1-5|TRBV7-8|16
TGTGCCAGCAGCCCCTACTTAGGAGGGCTCCATCAGCCCCAGCATTTT
CASSPYLGGLHQPQHF
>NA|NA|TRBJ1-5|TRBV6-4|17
TGTGCCAGCAGTGACTCGATAGGCACGGGATTCAATCAGCCCCAGCATTTT
CASSDSIGTGFNQPQHF
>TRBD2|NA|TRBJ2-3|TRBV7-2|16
TGTGCCAGCAGCCCTCGGACTAGCGGGAGAACAGATACGCAGTATTTT
CASSPRTSGRTDTQYF
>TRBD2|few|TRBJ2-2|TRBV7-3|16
TGTGCCAGCAGCTTAGTAGCGGGAACTGACACCGGGGAGCTGTTTTTT
CASSLVAGTDTGELFF
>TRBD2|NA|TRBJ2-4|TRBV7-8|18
TGTGCCAGCGGGGGGGAGGGACTAGCGGGAGTGCGGGAAAACATTCAGTACTTC
CASGGEGLAGVRENIQYF
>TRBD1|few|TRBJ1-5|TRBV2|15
TGTGCCAGCAGTGAGGCGGACAGGTCCATCATGGCCCAGCATTTT
CASSEADRSIMAQHF
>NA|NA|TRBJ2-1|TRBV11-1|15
TGTGCCAGCAGCGATCGCGGGACCTCCTACAATGAGCAGTTCTTC
CASSDRGTSYNEQFF
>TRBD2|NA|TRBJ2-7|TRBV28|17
TGTGCCAGCAGTTCCCCGACTAGCGGGAAGTTATCCCACGAGCAGTACTTC
CASSSPTSGKLSHEQYF
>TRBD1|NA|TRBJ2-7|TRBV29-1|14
TGCAGCGTTACGGGACAGGGGACGCCCTACGAGCAGTACTTC
CSVTGQGTPYEQYF
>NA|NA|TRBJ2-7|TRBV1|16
TGCACCAGCAGCCAAACCAGCGGGGCTTACGCCTACGAGCAGTACTTC
CTSSQTSGAYAYEQYF
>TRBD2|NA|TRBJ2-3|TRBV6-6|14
TGTGCCAGCAGTTACGGACTAGGCACAGATACGCAGTATTTT
CASSYGLGTDTQYF
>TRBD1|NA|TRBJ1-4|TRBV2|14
TGTGCCAGCAAATCGGACAGGGGGAATGAAAAACTGTTTTTT
CASKSDRGNEKLFF
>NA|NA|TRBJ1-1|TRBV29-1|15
TGCAGCGTTGCCTTTCGACAGGCCCGGAACACTGAAGCTTTCTTT
CSVAFRQARNTEAFF
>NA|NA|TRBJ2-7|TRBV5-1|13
TGCGCCAGCAGCCCACCTACGCCCTACGAGCAGTACTTC
CASSPPTPYEQYF
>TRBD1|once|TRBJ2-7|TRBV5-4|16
TGTGCCAGCAGCCTACGGGACAGTCGGTTTTCCTACGAGCAGTACTTC
CASSLRDSRFSYEQYF
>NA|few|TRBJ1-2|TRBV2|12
TGTGCCAGCAGTGAGGGAGGCTATGGCTACACCTTC
CASSEGGYGYTF
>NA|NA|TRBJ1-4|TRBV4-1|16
TGCGCCAGCAGCCAAGACCATGGGAGGGGACGGGAAAAACTGTTTTTT
CASSQDHGRGREKLFF
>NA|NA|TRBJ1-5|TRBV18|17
TGTGCCAGCTCACCACTTTTTTCCGGGTCGGGTGATCAGCCCCAGCATTTT
CASSPLFSGSGDQPQHF
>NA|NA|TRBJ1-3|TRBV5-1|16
TGCGCCAGCAGCTTCGACCCGAATCAGGGAACAAACACCATATATTTT
CASSFDPNQGTNTIYF
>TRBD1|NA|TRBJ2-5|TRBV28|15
TGTGCCAGCAGGCCGACAGGACAGGGAAAAGAGACCCAGTACTTC
CASRPTGQGKETQYF
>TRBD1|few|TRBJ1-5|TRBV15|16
TGTGCCACCAGCAGGGGACAGGGGCTCAGCAATCAGCCCCAGCATTTT
CATSRGQGLSNQPQHF
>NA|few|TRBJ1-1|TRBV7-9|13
TGTGCCAGCAGCCTCCGCCAGGACACTGAAGCTTTCTTT
CASSLRQDTEAFF
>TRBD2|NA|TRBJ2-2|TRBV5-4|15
TGTGCCAGCGGAATTAGCGGGCTAGGGACCGGGGAGCTGTTTTTT
CASGISGLGTGELFF
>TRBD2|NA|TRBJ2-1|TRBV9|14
TGTGCCAGCAGCGTAGGGGGCGGGAGCGGTGAGCAGTTCTTC
CASSVGGGSGEQFF
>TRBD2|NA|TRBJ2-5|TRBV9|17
TGTGCCAGCAGCACCGGACTAGCGGGAGGGCCCGGACAGACCCAGTACTTC
CASSTGLAGGPGQTQYF
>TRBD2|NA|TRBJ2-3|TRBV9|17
TGTGCCAGCAGCTCCGAGACGGGACTAAAGAGCACAGATACGCAGTATTTT
CASSSETGLKSTDTQYF
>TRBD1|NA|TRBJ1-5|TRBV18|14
TGTGCCAGCTCCCAACAGGGGAGGAGGGAGCCCCAGCATTTT
CASSQQGRREPQHF